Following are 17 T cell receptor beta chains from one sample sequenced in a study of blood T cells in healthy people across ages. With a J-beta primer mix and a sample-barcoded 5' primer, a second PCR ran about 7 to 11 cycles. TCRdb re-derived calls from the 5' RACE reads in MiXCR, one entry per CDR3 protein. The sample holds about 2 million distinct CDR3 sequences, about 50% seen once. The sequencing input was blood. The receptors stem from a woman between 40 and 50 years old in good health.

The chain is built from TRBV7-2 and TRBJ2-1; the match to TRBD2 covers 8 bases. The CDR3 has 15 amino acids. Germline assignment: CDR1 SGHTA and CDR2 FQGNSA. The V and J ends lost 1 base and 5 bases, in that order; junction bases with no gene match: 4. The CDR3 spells CASSLGRGGNNEQFF. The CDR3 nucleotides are TGTGCCAGCAGCTTAGGTCGGGGGGGGAACAATGAGCAGTTCTTC.

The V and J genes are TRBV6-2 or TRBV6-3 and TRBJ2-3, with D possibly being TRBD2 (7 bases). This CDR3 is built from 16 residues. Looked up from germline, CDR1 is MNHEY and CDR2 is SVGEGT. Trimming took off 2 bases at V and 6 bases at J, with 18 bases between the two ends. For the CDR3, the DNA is TGTGCCAGCAGTTACAGTGGGGGGGCCGGGTCTGATACGCAGTATTTT. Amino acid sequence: CASSYSGGAGSDTQYF.

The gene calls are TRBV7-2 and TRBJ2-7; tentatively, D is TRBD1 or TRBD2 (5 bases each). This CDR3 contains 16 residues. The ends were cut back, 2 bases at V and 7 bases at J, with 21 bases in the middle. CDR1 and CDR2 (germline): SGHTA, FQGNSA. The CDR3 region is CASSLNPAGPSYEQYF. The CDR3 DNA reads TGTGCCAGCAGCTTAAACCCTGCAGGGCCTAGCTATGAGCAGTACTTC.

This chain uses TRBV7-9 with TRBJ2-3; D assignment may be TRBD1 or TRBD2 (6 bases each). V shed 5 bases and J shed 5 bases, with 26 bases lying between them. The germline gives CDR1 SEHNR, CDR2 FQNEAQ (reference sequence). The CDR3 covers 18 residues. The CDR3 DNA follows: TGTGCCAGCAGCCTAATCAAGTGGCTCGGCAGGGGAGGAGATACGCAGTATTTT. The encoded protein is CASSLIKWLGRGGDTQYF.

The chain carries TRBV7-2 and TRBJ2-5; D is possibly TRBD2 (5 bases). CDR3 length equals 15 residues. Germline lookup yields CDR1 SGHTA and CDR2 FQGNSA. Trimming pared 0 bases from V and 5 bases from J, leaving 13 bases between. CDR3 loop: CTSSLAVRGSETQYF. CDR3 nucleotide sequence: TGTACCAGCAGCTTAGCGGTTCGGGGATCGGAGACCCAGTACTTC.

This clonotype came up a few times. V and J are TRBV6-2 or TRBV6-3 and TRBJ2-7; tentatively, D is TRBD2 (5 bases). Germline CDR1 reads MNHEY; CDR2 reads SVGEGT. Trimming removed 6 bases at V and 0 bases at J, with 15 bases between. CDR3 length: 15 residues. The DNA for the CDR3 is TGTGCCAGCAGCCCCGCGGACTGGAGCTCCTACGAGCAGTACTTC. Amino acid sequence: CASSPADWSSYEQYF.

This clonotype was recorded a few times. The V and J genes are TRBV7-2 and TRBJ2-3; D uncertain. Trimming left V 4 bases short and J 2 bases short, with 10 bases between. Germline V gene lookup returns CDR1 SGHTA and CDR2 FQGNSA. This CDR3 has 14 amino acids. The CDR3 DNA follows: TGTGCCAGCAGCTCCCGACCAATCACAGATACGCAGTATTTT. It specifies CASSSRPITDTQYF. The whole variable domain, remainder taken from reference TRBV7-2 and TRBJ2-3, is GAGVSQSPSNKVTEKGKDVELRCDPISGHTALYWYRQSLGQGLEFLIYFQGNSAPDKSGLPSDRFSAERTGGSVSTLTIQRTQQEDSAVYLCASSSRPITDTQYFGPGTRLTVL.

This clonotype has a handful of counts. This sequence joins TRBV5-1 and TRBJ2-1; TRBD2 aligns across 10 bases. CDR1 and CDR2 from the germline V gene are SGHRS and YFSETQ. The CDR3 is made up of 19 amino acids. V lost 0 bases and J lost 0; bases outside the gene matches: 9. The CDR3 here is CASSLVWTSGASSYNEQFF. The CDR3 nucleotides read TGCGCCAGCAGCTTGGTCTGGACTAGCGGAGCTAGCTCCTACAATGAGCAGTTCTTC. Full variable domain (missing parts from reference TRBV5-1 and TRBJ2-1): KAGVTQTPRYLIKTRGQQVTLSCSPISGHRSVSWYQQTPGQGLQFLFEYFSETQRNKGNFPGRFSGRQFSNSRSEMNVSTLELGDSALYLCASSLVWTSGASSYNEQFFGPGTRLTVL.

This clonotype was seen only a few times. CDR3 DNA: TGTGCCAGCAGCGTATATAGCAATGAGCAGTTCTTC. Translated, it gives CASSVYSNEQFF. The V call is TRBV9, the J call TRBJ2-1; D call uncertain. This CDR3 has 12 residues. In germline, CDR1 is SGDLS, CDR2 YYNGEE. The V end lost 1 base, the J end lost 6 bases, and 5 bases lay between the germline ends.

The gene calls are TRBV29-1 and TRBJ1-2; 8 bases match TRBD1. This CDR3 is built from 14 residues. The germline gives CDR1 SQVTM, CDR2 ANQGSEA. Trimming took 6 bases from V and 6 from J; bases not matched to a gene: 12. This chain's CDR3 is CSVGASGQENGYTF. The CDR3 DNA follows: TGCAGCGTGGGAGCCTCGGGACAGGAGAATGGCTACACCTTC.

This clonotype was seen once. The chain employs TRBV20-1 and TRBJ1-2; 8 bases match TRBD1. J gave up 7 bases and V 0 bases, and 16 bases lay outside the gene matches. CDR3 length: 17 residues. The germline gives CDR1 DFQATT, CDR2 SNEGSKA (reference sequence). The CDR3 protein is CSARDVGGQGFGCGYTF. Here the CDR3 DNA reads TGCAGTGCTAGAGATGTAGGAGGACAGGGTTTCGGGTGTGGCTACACCTTC.

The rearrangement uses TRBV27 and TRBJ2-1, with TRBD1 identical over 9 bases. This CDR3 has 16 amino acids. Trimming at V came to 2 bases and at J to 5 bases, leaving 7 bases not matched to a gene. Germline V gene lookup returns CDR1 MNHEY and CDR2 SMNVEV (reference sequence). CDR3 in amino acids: CASSLLGTGIHNEQFF. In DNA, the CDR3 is TGTGCCAGCAGTTTACTCGGGACAGGGATTCACAATGAGCAGTTCTTC.

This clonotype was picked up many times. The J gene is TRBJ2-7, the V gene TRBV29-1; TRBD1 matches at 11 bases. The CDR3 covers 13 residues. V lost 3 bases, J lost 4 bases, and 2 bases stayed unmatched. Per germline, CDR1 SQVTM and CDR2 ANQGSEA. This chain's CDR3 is CSVDGQGAYEQYF. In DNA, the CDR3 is TGCAGCGTTGACGGACAGGGGGCTTACGAGCAGTACTTC.

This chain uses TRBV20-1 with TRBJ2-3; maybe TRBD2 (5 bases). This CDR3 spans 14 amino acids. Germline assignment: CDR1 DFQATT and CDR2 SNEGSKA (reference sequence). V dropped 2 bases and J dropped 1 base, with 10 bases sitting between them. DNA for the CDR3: TGCAGTGCTAGAAGGCACGGGGGCACAGATACGCAGTATTTT. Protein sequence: CSARRHGGTDTQYF.

CDR3 nucleotides: TGTGCCAGCAGTTTATCCCGGGCGAGAACCTATGGCTACACCTTC. Protein product: CASSLSRARTYGYTF. The V gene is TRBV27, the J gene TRBJ1-2; D not certain. CDR1 MNHEY and CDR2 SMNVEV come from the germline V gene (reference sequence). The V end lost 0 bases, the J end lost 4 bases, and 12 bases lay between the germline ends. The CDR3 spans 15 residues.

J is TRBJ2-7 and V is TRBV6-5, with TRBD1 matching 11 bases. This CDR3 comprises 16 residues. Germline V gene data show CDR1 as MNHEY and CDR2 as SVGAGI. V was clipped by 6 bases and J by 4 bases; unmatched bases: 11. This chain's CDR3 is CASRRASGTGGYEQYF. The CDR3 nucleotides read TGTGCCAGCAGACGAGCCTCCGGGACAGGGGGTTACGAGCAGTACTTC.

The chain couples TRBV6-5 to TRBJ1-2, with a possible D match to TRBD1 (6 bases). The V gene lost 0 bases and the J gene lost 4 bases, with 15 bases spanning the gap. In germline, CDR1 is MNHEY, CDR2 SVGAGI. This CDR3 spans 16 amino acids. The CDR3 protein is CASSYSQGLEVYGYTF. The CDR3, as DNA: TGTGCCAGCAGTTACTCGCAGGGGCTAGAGGTCTATGGCTACACCTTC.